One sample yielded the 26 T cell receptor beta chains listed below, sequenced in a study of control samples from healthy donors and cancer patients. The table came from immunoSEQ multiplex PCR; TCRdb's copy has only in-frame clones and leaves some out. The top ten hold 2% to 2.5% of the sample, which has about 150,000 clones, approximately 93% seen once. Sequenced input: blood. The source of these receptors is a man between 45 and 60 years old in good health.

The chain's CDR3 is CASSEEGAPQYEQYF. The CDR3 DNA follows: TGTGCCAGCAGTGAAGAGGGAGCTCCGCAGTACGAGCAGTACTTC. The chain links TRBV6-1 to TRBJ2-7, with D possibly being TRBD2 (5 bases). Per germline, CDR1 MNHNS and CDR2 SASEGT. Trimming took 1 base from V and 4 from J, leaving 14 bases between them. The CDR3 spans 15 residues.

CDR3 nucleotides: TGCAGCGCCGAAAAGGGTGCAGGCTATGGCTACACCTTC. Its translation is CSAEKGAGYGYTF. This chain joins TRBV29-1 and TRBJ1-2, with unresolved D. Germline CDR1 and CDR2: SQVTM and ANQGSEA. V lost 7 bases to trimming and J lost 4 bases, with 16 bases between them. The CDR3 contains 13 residues.

This rearrangement joins TRBV11-2 to TRBJ1-4, with D perhaps TRBD1 (5 bases). The V gene's germline CDR1 is SGHAT and CDR2 FQNNGV. The ends were cut back, 5 bases at V and 7 bases at J, with 11 bases in the middle. The CDR3 runs 13 residues. The CDR3 is CASSLGTAEKLFF. The CDR3 region has the DNA TGTGCCAGCAGCCTTGGGACTGCTGAAAAACTGTTTTTT.

The rearrangement links TRBV18 to TRBJ2-3; no clear D. Germline values: CDR1 KGHSH, CDR2 LQKENI. This CDR3 comprises 15 residues. Between the trimmed V and J ends, which lost 1 base and 0 bases, there was a span of 8 bases. The CDR3 loop reads CASSPLQTSTDTQYF. CDR3 in DNA: TGTGCCAGCTCACCACTCCAAACTAGCACAGATACGCAGTATTTT.

This rearrangement joins TRBV3-1 (or the pseudogene TRBV3-2) to TRBJ2-7; D assignment may be TRBD1 or TRBD2 (5 bases each). CDR1 is LGHDT, CDR2 YNNKEL, per germline (reference sequence). CDR3 length equals 15 residues. Trimming shortened V by 8 bases and J by 0 bases, and 17 bases separated the two germline ends. CDR3 protein: CASGLQRGLSYEQYF. The CDR3 DNA is TGTGCCAGCGGCCTCCAGAGGGGCCTCTCCTACGAGCAGTACTTC.

The rearrangement links TRBV11-2 to TRBJ2-5; D unclear. V lost 5 bases to trimming and J lost 0 bases, with 7 bases between them. Germline V gene lookup returns CDR1 SGHAT and CDR2 FQNNGV. CDR3 length: 13 residues. The CDR3 bases are TGTGCCAGCAGCGCAGACAACCAAGAGACCCAGTACTTC. Translating gives CASSADNQETQYF. Using reference TRBV11-2 and TRBJ2-5 for the parts outside the CDR3, the full variable domain is EAGVAQSPRYKIIEKRQSVAFWCNPISGHATLYWYQQILGQGPKLLIQFQNNGVVDDSQLPKDRFSAERLKGVDSTLKIQPAKLEDSAVYLCASSADNQETQYFGPGTRLLVL.

As to this clone: One junction end does not reproduce the germline sequence, and a read error may be involved. The V gene is TRBV7-7, the J gene TRBJ2-1; no reliable D call. Germline V gene lookup returns CDR1 SSHAT and CDR2 FNYEAQ (reference sequence). The CDR3 has 15 amino acids. The CDR3 spells CASSPSDSKNNEQFF. The CDR3 DNA follows: TGTGCTAGCAGCCCATCCGATAGCAAGAACAATGAGCAGTTCTTC. Drawing the rest from reference TRBV7-7 and TRBJ2-1, the complete variable domain is GAGVSQSPRYKVTKRGQDVTLRCDPISSHATLYWYQQALGQGPEFLTYFNYEAQPDKSGLPSDRFSAERPEGSISTLTIQRTEQRDSAMYRCASSPSDSKNNEQFFGPGTRLTVL.

V usage is TRBV7-2 and J usage is TRBJ2-1, with 7 nucleotides matching TRBD1. The germline V gene encodes CDR1 SGHTA and CDR2 FQGNSA. J was trimmed by 10 bases and V by 6 bases; bases with no gene match: 12. The CDR3 loop spans 14 amino acids. The CDR3 sequence: CASSPLGSRGEQFF. The CDR3 DNA follows: TGTGCCAGCAGTCCCCTAGGGAGCAGGGGGGAGCAGTTCTTC.

This sequence joins TRBV11-2 and TRBJ2-5; 7 positions match TRBD1. The CDR3 contains 17 residues. Looked up from germline, CDR1 is SGHAT and CDR2 is FQNNGV. V trimming: 3 bases; J trimming: 5 bases; junction bases outside the gene matches: 15. CDR3 in DNA: TGTGCCAGCAGCTTCCTAATACGACAGGGCTCGAGGGAGACCCAGTACTTC. Its translation is CASSFLIRQGSRETQYF.

V and J are TRBV4-1 and TRBJ2-7; 15 bases line up with TRBD2. CDR3 length: 15 amino acids. Trimming at V came to 5 bases and at J to 3 bases, leaving 2 bases not matched to a gene. Germline lookup yields CDR1 MGHRA and CDR2 YSYEKL. The CDR3 region is CASSKGLAGGYEQYF. In nucleotides, the CDR3 is TGCGCCAGCAGCAAGGGACTAGCGGGAGGCTACGAGCAGTACTTC.

The rearrangement joins TRBV27 to TRBJ2-7; TRBD1 aligns across 7 bases. Trimming cost V 6 bases and J 5 bases; bases outside gene matches: 10. The CDR3 contains 14 residues. From germline, CDR1 is MNHEY and CDR2 SMNVEV (reference sequence). CDR3 DNA sequence: TGTGCCAGCAGCTTTCTACAGGGGCGGGACGAGCAGTACTTC. This translates into CASSFLQGRDEQYF.

Only a few counts were recorded for this clone. The chain employs TRBV7-2 and TRBJ1-2; no clear D. In germline, CDR1 is SGHTA, CDR2 FQGNSA. With 2 bases removed from V and 3 bases from J, the gap between germline ends came to 16 bases. This CDR3 spans 16 amino acids. The CDR3 nucleotides are TGTGCCAGCAGCTTACAGGCGGCAGGACTAGACTATGGCTACACCTTC. It encodes CASSLQAAGLDYGYTF.

CDR3 coding DNA: TGTGCCTGGAGGACCACCACAGATACGCAGTATTTT. Translation gives CAWRTTTDTQYF. J is TRBJ2-3 and V is TRBV30, with D uncertain. CDR3 length: 12 amino acids. V was clipped by 3 bases and J by 2 bases, with 6 bases between them. Germline lookup yields CDR1 GTSNPN and CDR2 SVGIG (reference sequence).

The chain employs TRBV7-9 and TRBJ1-2; D gene uncertain. The V gene's germline CDR1 is SEHNR and CDR2 FQNEAQ (reference sequence). Trimming cost V 1 base and J 0 bases, with 9 bases left between them. The CDR3 runs 15 residues. The CDR3 here is CASSLGRRANYGYTF. The CDR3 DNA sequence: TGTGCCAGCAGCTTAGGTCGTCGGGCTAACTATGGCTACACCTTC. Filled out from reference TRBV7-9 and TRBJ1-2, the complete variable domain reads DTGVSQNPRHKITKRGQNVTFRCDPISEHNRLYWYRQTLGQGPEFLTYFQNEAQLEKSRLLSDRFSAERPKGSFSTLEIQRTEQGDSAMYLCASSLGRRANYGYTFGSGTRLTVV.

A word on this clone: The junction differs from germline at one of its ends, possibly a read error. The chain joins TRBV7-7 to TRBJ2-1; 11 nucleotides line up with TRBD2. Germline V gene lookup returns CDR1 SSHAT and CDR2 FNYEAQ (reference sequence). The CDR3 consists of 15 residues. The CDR3 region is CASSQTSGAYNEQFF. The CDR3 nucleotides are TGTGCTAGCAGTCAGACTAGCGGGGCCTACAATGAGCAGTTCTTC.

This chain links TRBV11-2 with TRBJ2-7, with D perhaps TRBD1 or TRBD2 (6 bases each). Trimming left V 3 bases short and J 2 bases short, with 20 bases between. Germline V gene data show CDR1 as SGHAT and CDR2 as FQNNGV. The CDR3 extends over 17 amino acids. CDR3 bases: TGTGCCAGCAGCTTGGATTGGTCTGGGGGGCGTACCTACGAGCAGTACTTC. It codes for CASSLDWSGGRTYEQYF.

CDR3 residues: CASSFARTDTQYF. The CDR3 nucleotides read TGTGCCAGCAGCTTTGCTCGCACAGATACGCAGTATTTT. The chain carries TRBV5-6 and TRBJ2-3; D call uncertain. Trimming took off 2 bases at V and 1 base at J, with 5 bases between the two ends. The CDR3 totals 13 residues. The germline V gene encodes CDR1 SGHDT and CDR2 YYEEEE. The variable domain in full, with the rest retrieved from reference TRBV5-6 and TRBJ2-3, is DAGVTQSPTHLIKTRGQQVTLRCSPKSGHDTVSWYQQALGQGPQFIFQYYEEEERQRGNFPDRFSGHQFPNYSSELNVNALLLGDSALYLCASSFARTDTQYFGPGTRLTVL.

The CDR3 DNA sequence: TGCGCCAGCAGCCCGAGAGCGCAGGGTCTCTACAATGAGCAGTTCTTC. Its protein product is CASSPRAQGLYNEQFF. This chain joins TRBV5-1 and TRBJ2-1, with D perhaps matching TRBD1 (5 bases). Trimming shortened V by 4 bases and J by 3 bases, and 17 bases separated the two germline ends. The CDR3 is made up of 16 amino acids. CDR1 SGHRS and CDR2 YFSETQ come from the germline V gene. The whole variable domain, filled in from reference TRBV5-1 and TRBJ2-1, reads KAGVTQTPRYLIKTRGQQVTLSCSPISGHRSVSWYQQTPGQGLQFLFEYFSETQRNKGNFPGRFSGRQFSNSRSEMNVSTLELGDSALYLCASSPRAQGLYNEQFFGPGTRLTVL.

The count of this clone is one. The chain combines TRBV19 with TRBJ1-5; possible D gene TRBD1, 6 bases. Germline values: CDR1 LNHDA, CDR2 SQIVND (reference sequence). The CDR3 extends over 13 amino acids. CDR3 protein: CAGSGQYNQPQHF. CDR3 nucleotide sequence: TGTGCTGGGAGCGGACAGTACAATCAGCCCCAGCATTTT.

This chain joins TRBV29-1 and TRBJ1-1, with no clear D. CDR3 length: 14 residues. Germline CDR1 is SQVTM and CDR2 is ANQGSEA. Trimming took off 0 bases at V and 0 bases at J, with 8 bases between the two ends. Here the CDR3 reads CSVEEGRVNTEAFF. In DNA form, the CDR3 reads TGCAGCGTTGAAGAGGGTCGCGTGAACACTGAAGCTTTCTTT.

V and J are TRBV2 and TRBJ2-5; 10 positions agree with TRBD1. V lost 5 bases, J lost 5 bases, and 8 bases stayed unmatched. Germline V gives CDR1 SNHLY, CDR2 FYNNEI. CDR3 length: 15 amino acids. The CDR3 protein is CASSSRQGAWETQYF. The CDR3, as DNA: TGTGCCAGCAGTTCCAGACAGGGGGCTTGGGAGACCCAGTACTTC.

This clone was observed once. This chain joins TRBV7-8 and TRBJ2-5; 7 bases match TRBD1. This CDR3 comprises 13 residues. Germline loops: CDR1 SGHVS, CDR2 FQNEAQ. V trimming: 1 base; J trimming: 8 bases; junction bases outside the gene matches: 4. The CDR3 nucleotides read TGTGCCAGCAGCTTAGATAGACAGGGAACCCAGTACTTC. Translation: CASSLDRQGTQYF.

The chain has TRBV10-3 and TRBJ2-1; possible D gene TRBD1, 6 bases. The ends were cut back, 6 bases at V and 0 bases at J, with 21 bases in the middle. CDR3 length: 18 residues. The germline V gene has CDR1 ENHRY and CDR2 SYGVKD. CDR3 sequence (DNA): TGTGCCATCAGAGCGATTCGACAGGTGGATCTCTCCTACAATGAGCAGTTCTTC. Its protein is CAIRAIRQVDLSYNEQFF.

The chain joins TRBV3-1 (or the pseudogene TRBV3-2) to TRBJ2-3; no reliable D call. Germline values: CDR1 LGHDT, CDR2 YNNKEL (reference sequence). This CDR3 has 16 amino acids. V was clipped by 3 bases and J by 0 bases, with 13 bases between them. The CDR3 region is CASSQEYLKSTDTQYF. CDR3 in DNA: TGTGCCAGCAGCCAGGAATATCTGAAGAGCACAGATACGCAGTATTTT.

The chain joins TRBV7-9 to TRBJ2-7; D is possibly TRBD2 (6 bases). Deletions cut 8 bases from V and 2 bases from J, with 13 bases between. The length of the CDR3 is 13 residues. Germline CDR1 and CDR2: SEHNR and FQNEAQ (reference sequence). CDR3 region: CASGLLGTYEQYF. DNA of the CDR3: TGTGCCAGCGGACTATTAGGAACCTACGAGCAGTACTTC. The full variable domain, with the rest looked up from reference TRBV7-9 and TRBJ2-7, is DTGVSQNPRHKITKRGQNVTFRCDPISEHNRLYWYRQTLGQGPEFLTYFQNEAQLEKSRLLSDRFSAERPKGSFSTLEIQRTEQGDSAMYLCASGLLGTYEQYFGPGTRLTVT.

The chain links TRBV30 to TRBJ1-1; 9 bases fit TRBD1. Germline V gene data show CDR1 as GTSNPN and CDR2 as SVGIG (reference sequence). With V trimmed by 2 bases and J by 5 bases, 9 bases remained unmatched. The CDR3 is 15 residues long. The CDR3 DNA reads as TGTGCCTGGAGTAAGGAACAGGGGGCTAGGACTGAAGCTTTCTTT. Residues: CAWSKEQGARTEAFF.